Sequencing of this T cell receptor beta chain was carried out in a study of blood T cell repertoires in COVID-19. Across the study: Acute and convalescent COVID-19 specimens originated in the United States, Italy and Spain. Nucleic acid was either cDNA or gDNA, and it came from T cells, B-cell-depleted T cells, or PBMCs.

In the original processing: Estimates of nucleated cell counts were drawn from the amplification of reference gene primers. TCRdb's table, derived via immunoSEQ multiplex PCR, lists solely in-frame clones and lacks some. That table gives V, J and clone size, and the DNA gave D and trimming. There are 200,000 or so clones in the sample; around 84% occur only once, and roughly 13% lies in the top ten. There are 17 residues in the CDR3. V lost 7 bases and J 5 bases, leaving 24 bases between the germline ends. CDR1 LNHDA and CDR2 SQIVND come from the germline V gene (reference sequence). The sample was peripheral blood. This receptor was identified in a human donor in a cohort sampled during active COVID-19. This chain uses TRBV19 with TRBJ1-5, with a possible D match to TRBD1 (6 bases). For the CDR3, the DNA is TGTGCCAGTATCGAAACCCACACACAGGGAATGGATCAGCCCCAGCATTTT. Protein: CASIETHTQGMDQPQHF. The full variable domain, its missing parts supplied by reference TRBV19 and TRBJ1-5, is DGGITQSPKYLFRKEGQNVTLSCEQNLNHDAMYWYRQDPGQGLRLIYYSQIVNDFQKGDIAEGYSVSREKKESFPLTVTSAQKNPTAFYLCASIETHTQGMDQPQHFGDGTRLSIL.